Following are 9 T cell receptor beta chains from one sample sequenced in a study of response to subunit inactivated influenza vaccine. TCRdb reprocessed the RT-PCR reads with MiXCR, giving one entry per CDR3 protein. The profile covers around 200,000 distinct CDR3 sequences, with about an eighth appearing a single time and around 32% taken by the ten largest. The sample was also linked to a second study, of T cells expressing NK-cell markers. Turning to that study: UMI-tagged 5'RACE template switching yielded the TCR beta cDNA.

This material consisted of CD8+ T cells sorted from PBMCs, taken 11 to 12 days after vaccination. The receptor source for this set is a man between 50 and 59 years old who received an inactivated influenza vaccine.

The CDR3 region has the DNA TGCGCCAGCAGCTTGGAGACAGGGCCCCTTACCGGGGAGCTGTTTTTT. Translated, it gives CASSLETGPLTGELFF. This sequence joins TRBV5-1 and TRBJ2-2, with 7 bases that match TRBD1. The CDR3 is 16 amino acids. Germline-derived CDR1 and CDR2 are SGHRS and YFSETQ. Trimming cost V 0 bases and J 5 bases; bases outside gene matches: 7.

The chain combines TRBV20-1 with TRBJ1-1; tentatively, D is TRBD1 (5 bases). This CDR3 spans 10 amino acids. Germline V gene lookup returns CDR1 DFQATT and CDR2 SNEGSKA (reference sequence). V was trimmed by 6 bases and J by 10 bases, leaving 12 bases between them. CDR3 sequence reads: CSAARDGAFF. CDR3 bases: TGCAGTGCAGCCCGGGACGGAGCTTTCTTT.

This clonotype was observed a handful of times. The chain joins TRBV20-1 to TRBJ2-5, with TRBD1 matching over 7 bases. This CDR3 comprises 16 residues. Germline assignment: CDR1 DFQATT and CDR2 SNEGSKA (reference sequence). The V segment lost 4 bases and the J segment 7 bases; nucleotides outside the gene matches: 18. CDR3: CSANPRTGPGWGTQYF. CDR3 bases: TGCAGTGCTAACCCTCGGACAGGACCGGGGTGGGGGACCCAGTACTTC.

This chain connects TRBV28 to TRBJ2-1; 7 nucleotides line up with TRBD2. Germline CDR1 and CDR2: MDHEN and SYDVKM. The CDR3 is 16 residues long. Trimming took 2 bases from V and 0 from J; bases not matched to a gene: 4. The CDR3 protein is CASSLIGGSSYNEQFF. The CDR3 bases are TGTGCCAGCAGTTTAATTGGCGGGAGCTCCTACAATGAGCAGTTCTTC.

This clonotype was counted at least ten times. The CDR3 DNA reads TGTGCCAGCAGTTTAAGGGACAGCCAAGAGACCCAGTACTTC. This gives the protein CASSLRDSQETQYF. The V call is TRBV27, the J call TRBJ2-5, with 7 bases identical to TRBD1. The CDR3 runs to 14 residues. Germline-derived CDR1 and CDR2 are MNHEY and SMNVEV (reference sequence). Trimming cost V 2 bases and J 1 base; bases outside gene matches: 1.

This clonotype was seen many times. The rearrangement joins TRBV29-1 to TRBJ2-1; 14 nucleotides align to TRBD2. The CDR3 is made up of 15 amino acids. Germline V gene lookup returns CDR1 SQVTM and CDR2 ANQGSEA. J was trimmed by 9 bases and V by 3 bases; bases with no gene match: 7. As DNA, the CDR3 is TGCAGCGTTGAGGGACTAGCGGGAGTCGTGGGTGAGCAGTTCTTC. This codes for CSVEGLAGVVGEQFF.

This clonotype was recorded many times. The chain carries TRBV6-2 or TRBV6-3 and TRBJ2-7; D ambiguous. V was pared by 2 bases and J by 1 base, with 6 bases between. CDR3 size: 13 residues. Germline CDR1 reads MNHEY; CDR2 reads SVGEGT. The CDR3 is CASSYGASYEQYF. The CDR3 coding sequence is TGTGCCAGCAGTTACGGTGCTTCCTACGAGCAGTACTTC.

This clonotype was observed a few times. The rearrangement joins TRBV12-5 to TRBJ2-1, with a weak D call TRBD2 (7 bases). V was cut by 7 bases and J by 8 bases, with 18 bases left in between. The CDR3 extends over 14 amino acids. Germline assignment: CDR1 LGHNT and CDR2 FRNRAP. Here the CDR3 reads CASALGGGVYEQFF. The CDR3 DNA follows: TGTGCTAGTGCCCTGGGGGGGGGCGTGTATGAGCAGTTCTTC.

This clonotype was seen at least ten times. The V call is TRBV4-1, the J call TRBJ2-5; the D gene is possibly TRBD2 (5 bases). CDR1 is MGHRA, CDR2 YSYEKL, per germline. Between the trimmed V and J ends, which lost 0 bases and 2 bases, there was a span of 13 bases. This CDR3 region has 16 residues. The CDR3, as DNA: TGCGCCAGCAGCCAAGATGGGAGAGGGAAACAAGAGACCCAGTACTTC. Translation: CASSQDGRGKQETQYF.